The clone carrying this T cell receptor beta chain was found once. TCRdb re-called the reads through MiXCR, storing one row per CDR3 protein. The sample carries fewer than 700,000 distinct CDR3 sequences, more than 20% recorded once. The ends lost 3 bases at V and 0 bases at J; junction bases unmatched: 2. Germline V CDR1 and CDR2: SGHDN, FVKESK. This CDR3 has 14 residues. This record belongs to a study of T cell repertoires in cytomegalovirus infection. The chain has TRBV14 and TRBJ2-7; 7 nucleotides align to TRBD1. The TCR sequence derives from a human donor in good health (CMV status not recorded). Some clones in this sample may be carry-over from other donors' samples. The specimen sequenced was CD8+ T cells from PBMCs. CDR3 nucleotide sequence: TGTGCCAGCAGCCAGAACAGGGGCTCCTACGAGCAGTACTTC. Its protein product is CASSQNRGSYEQYF.